The 21 T cell receptor beta chains presented below share a single source sample, sequenced in a study of cytomegalovirus exposure and HLA in healthy donors. The PCR ran on 60 Vbeta and 13 Jbeta primers. Method: immunoSEQ multiplex PCR; TCRdb's copy keeps in-frame clones and lacks some. The sample consists of around 120,000 clones, around four fifths of them appearing once. The sequenced sample was PBMCs. The source is a boy aged 2 to 10 in good health and CMV-seronegative.

This chain links TRBV5-5 with TRBJ1-1; 8 bases map to TRBD1. The V gene's germline CDR1 is SGHKS and CDR2 YYEKEE (reference sequence). V shed 4 bases, J shed 3 bases, and the junction held 5 bases outside the gene matches. This CDR3 spans 14 amino acids. This chain's CDR3 is CASSASGGYTEAFF. CDR3 DNA: TGTGCCAGCAGCGCTTCAGGGGGCTACACTGAAGCTTTCTTT.

This sequence joins TRBV6-1 and TRBJ2-1, with 11 bases fitting TRBD1. Germline V CDR1 and CDR2: MNHNS, SASEGT. This CDR3 is built from 15 residues. After removal of 3 bases from V and 15 bases from J, the junction contained 13 bases not matched to a gene. CDR3 residues: CASSDGDRGVDLAFF. DNA of the CDR3: TGTGCCAGCAGTGATGGGGACAGGGGGGTAGATTTAGCGTTCTTC.

The V call is TRBV7-8, the J call TRBJ2-7; perhaps TRBD1 as D (6 bases). V dropped 3 bases and J dropped 1 base, with 10 bases sitting between them. The germline V gene has CDR1 SGHVS and CDR2 FQNEAQ. The CDR3 length is 14 residues. In DNA form, the CDR3 reads TGTGCCAGCAGCTTTCAACAGGGATCCTACGAGCAGTACTTC. Its translation is CASSFQQGSYEQYF.

V is TRBV7-9 and J is TRBJ2-7, with 12 positions matching TRBD1. J lost 1 base, V lost 1 base, and 8 bases had no gene match. This CDR3 spans 18 amino acids. Germline V gene data show CDR1 as SEHNR and CDR2 as FQNEAQ (reference sequence). The CDR3 DNA follows: TGTGCCAGCAGCTTAGAAGGTTGGGACAGGGGGCCATCCTACGAGCAGTACTTC. This sequence encodes CASSLEGWDRGPSYEQYF.

The CDR3 bases are TGTGCTAGTGGTACAGAGAGGACCCAGTACTTC. Protein product: CASGTERTQYF. The chain is built from TRBV12-5 and TRBJ2-5; D unclear. The CDR3 totals 11 residues. Germline V gives CDR1 LGHNT, CDR2 FRNRAP. V dropped 5 bases and J dropped 7 bases, with 8 bases sitting between them.

The genes are TRBV5-5 and TRBJ1-1; D unclear. V was pared by 1 base and J by 1 base, with 8 bases between. This CDR3 is built from 14 residues. The V gene's germline CDR1 is SGHKS and CDR2 YYEKEE (reference sequence). The CDR3 DNA sequence: TGTGCCAGCAGCTTGAGACACTGGAACACTGAAGCTTTCTTT. Translation gives CASSLRHWNTEAFF.

In this sample, this clone turned up once. V and J are TRBV7-3 and TRBJ2-5; 7 positions match TRBD2. From germline, CDR1 is SGHTA and CDR2 FQGTGA. The J segment lost 0 bases and the V segment lost 5 bases, leaving 3 bases of the junction unmatched. This CDR3 has 14 amino acids. This CDR3 reads CASSPGLDQETQYF. CDR3 sequence (DNA): TGTGCCAGCAGCCCCGGACTAGACCAAGAGACCCAGTACTTC.

The J gene is TRBJ2-1, the V gene TRBV5-1, with a tentative D call TRBD2 (5 bases). Trimming took 1 base from V and 10 from J, leaving 6 bases between them. CDR3 size: 11 residues. Germline values: CDR1 SGHRS, CDR2 YFSETQ. The CDR3: CASSLREEQFF. In nucleotides, the CDR3 is TGCGCCAGCAGCTTGAGGGAGGAGCAGTTCTTC.

The chain is built from TRBV5-1 and TRBJ1-4; TRBD1 matches at 7 bases. The germline V gene has CDR1 SGHRS and CDR2 YFSETQ. The CDR3 is made up of 16 amino acids. V shed 0 bases and J 8 bases; nucleotides not matched to a gene: 10. The CDR3 DNA follows: TGCGCCAGCAGCTTGGCCTCGGGACAGTATAAGGAAAAACTGTTTTTT. Its protein product is CASSLASGQYKEKLFF.

The chain has TRBV25-1 and TRBJ2-1; TRBD1 matches at 8 bases. The CDR3 sequence is 15 residues long. Germline trimming cut 2 bases from V and 8 bases from J; bases unmatched to any gene: 8. Per the germline V gene, CDR1 is MGHDK and CDR2 is SYGVNS. The CDR3 reads CASSERQGARDEQFF. The CDR3 DNA sequence: TGTGCCAGCAGTGAACGGCAGGGGGCCAGAGATGAGCAGTTCTTC.

The chain has TRBV11-2 and TRBJ1-2; D gene unclear. The CDR3 has 15 amino acids. In germline, CDR1 is SGHAT, CDR2 FQNNGV. V shed 5 bases and J shed 4 bases, with 17 bases lying between them. The CDR3 is CASSPASESSYGYTF. The CDR3 nucleotides read TGTGCCAGCAGCCCTGCCTCTGAGTCCTCCTATGGCTACACCTTC.

This chain connects TRBV5-5 to TRBJ2-6; 7 bases are a match to TRBD1. With V trimmed by 2 bases and J by 3 bases, 14 bases remained unmatched. Germline V lookup: CDR1 SGHKS, CDR2 YYEKEE (reference sequence). This CDR3 has 19 residues. This CDR3 is CASSLFNPGQILGANVLTF. Written as DNA, the CDR3 is TGTGCCAGCAGCTTATTTAATCCGGGACAGATCCTTGGGGCCAACGTCCTGACTTTC.

The V call is TRBV18, the J call TRBJ1-4, with TRBD1 identical over 10 bases. The CDR3 is made up of 15 amino acids. The V segment lost 5 bases and the J segment 8 bases; nucleotides outside the gene matches: 8. Germline values: CDR1 KGHSH, CDR2 LQKENI. CDR3 in amino acids: CASSATGGRGEKLFF. CDR3 DNA: TGTGCCAGCTCAGCGACAGGGGGCCGAGGCGAAAAACTGTTTTTT.

V and J are TRBV7-9 and TRBJ1-4; TRBD1 matches at 7 bases. V lost 5 bases, J lost 4 bases, and 10 bases stayed unmatched. The germline V gene has CDR1 SEHNR and CDR2 FQNEAQ (reference sequence). The CDR3 length is 16 residues. CDR3 amino acids: CASSPPGTDNNEKLFF. For the CDR3, the DNA is TGTGCCAGCAGCCCACCCGGGACAGACAATAATGAAAAACTGTTTTTT.

In this sample, this clone turned up once. This sequence joins TRBV13 and TRBJ1-2; no reliable D call. Germline CDR1 reads PRHDT; CDR2 reads FYEKMQ (reference sequence). V was shortened by 4 bases and J by 2 bases, with 17 bases between the two germline ends. The CDR3 is 16 residues long. CDR3: CASSSPGQNPNYGYTF. The DNA for the CDR3 is TGTGCCAGCAGCTCACCGGGTCAAAACCCGAACTATGGCTACACCTTC.

This chain joins TRBV7-9 and TRBJ2-7; a weak D match, TRBD2 (5 bases). The CDR3 is made up of 15 amino acids. The germline V and J ends were trimmed by 1 base and 3 bases, with 13 bases remaining between them. Germline values: CDR1 SEHNR, CDR2 FQNEAQ (reference sequence). The CDR3 region has the DNA TGTGCCAGCAGCTTAGAAGAGCTGGGAGTCTACGAGCAGTACTTC. Translating gives CASSLEELGVYEQYF.

This chain connects TRBV11-3 to TRBJ2-3; D is uncertain. CDR1 SGHNT and CDR2 YENEEA come from the germline V gene. This CDR3 spans 11 amino acids. Trimming pared 5 bases from V and 6 bases from J, leaving 6 bases between. CDR3 nucleotides: TGTGCCAGCAGCCTGGAGGATACGCAGTATTTT. Residues: CASSLEDTQYF.

This rearrangement joins TRBV6-5 to TRBJ1-2; TRBD1 aligns across 7 bases. The V segment lost 6 bases and the J segment 2 bases; nucleotides outside the gene matches: 3. This CDR3 has 13 amino acids. CDR1 is MNHEY, CDR2 SVGAGI, per germline. The CDR3 coding sequence is TGTGCCAGCAGGGGACAGCCCAACTATGGCTACACCTTC. Amino acid sequence: CASRGQPNYGYTF.

For this clone: One end of the junction varies from germline; a read error may be responsible. The chain links TRBV7-9 to TRBJ1-1, with a possible D match to TRBD1 (5 bases). CDR3 length: 14 amino acids. The germline CDR1 and CDR2 sequences are SEHNR and FQNEAQ (reference sequence). CDR3 residues: CSSSFQGWDTEAFF. In DNA form, the CDR3 reads TGTTCCAGCAGCTTTCAGGGTTGGGACACTGAAGCTTTCTTT. Filled out from reference TRBV7-9 and TRBJ1-1, the complete variable domain reads DTGVSQNPRHKITKRGQNVTFRCDPISEHNRLYWYRQTLGQGPEFLTYFQNEAQLEKSRLLSDRFSAERPKGSFSTLEIQRTEQGDSAMYLCSSSFQGWDTEAFFGQGTRLTVV.

This clone showed up just a few times. V usage is TRBV29-1 and J usage is TRBJ2-1, with D possibly TRBD1 on 6 matching bases. Germline values: CDR1 SQVTM, CDR2 ANQGSEA. The CDR3 consists of 13 residues. Between the trimmed V and J ends, which lost 5 bases and 4 bases, there was a span of 12 bases. The CDR3 sequence: CSVTGWGYNEQFF. DNA of the CDR3: TGCAGCGTTACAGGGTGGGGATACAATGAGCAGTTCTTC.

This clone appeared once. This rearrangement joins TRBV4-2 to TRBJ2-7; D unclear. The V gene lost 0 bases and the J gene lost 6 bases, with 9 bases spanning the gap. CDR3 size: 13 residues. The germline gives CDR1 LGHNA, CDR2 YNFKEQ. CDR3: CASSQDIVVEQYF. CDR3 DNA: TGTGCCAGCAGCCAAGATATAGTCGTCGAGCAGTACTTC.